This T cell receptor (beta chain) derives from a study of blood T cell repertoires in COVID-19. Study at large: PBMCs, B-cell-depleted T cells, or T cells were the source of the cDNA or gDNA that made up the material.

Across fewer than 25 US areas, participants ranged in age from roughly 18 to 95 years. Cohort allocation depended upon clinical history that participants reported. This CDR3 spans 16 amino acids. From germline, CDR1 is MNHNS and CDR2 SASEGT. Original handling: Reference gene primers were amplified, and this amplification served to estimate nucleated cell counts. TCRdb keeps only in-frame clones here, not all; method: immunoSEQ multiplex PCR. That table supplies the V and J calls and clone size; D and trimming were determined from the DNA. The sample has about 180,000 clones, about 88% seen once. This clone turned up a few times. One end of the junction fails to match germline, which may point to a read error.

The chain is built from TRBV6-1 and TRBJ1-1; tentative D call: TRBD1 (5 bases). The sequence derives from a woman between 50 and 59 years old who had recovered from COVID-19. Sequencing input: PBMCs or T cells enriched from blood (not recorded which). The CDR3 region has the DNA TGTGCCAGCAGTGAAGGGAGGGGAATATGGAACGCTGAAGCTTTCTTT. Translating it yields CASSEGRGIWNAEAFF.